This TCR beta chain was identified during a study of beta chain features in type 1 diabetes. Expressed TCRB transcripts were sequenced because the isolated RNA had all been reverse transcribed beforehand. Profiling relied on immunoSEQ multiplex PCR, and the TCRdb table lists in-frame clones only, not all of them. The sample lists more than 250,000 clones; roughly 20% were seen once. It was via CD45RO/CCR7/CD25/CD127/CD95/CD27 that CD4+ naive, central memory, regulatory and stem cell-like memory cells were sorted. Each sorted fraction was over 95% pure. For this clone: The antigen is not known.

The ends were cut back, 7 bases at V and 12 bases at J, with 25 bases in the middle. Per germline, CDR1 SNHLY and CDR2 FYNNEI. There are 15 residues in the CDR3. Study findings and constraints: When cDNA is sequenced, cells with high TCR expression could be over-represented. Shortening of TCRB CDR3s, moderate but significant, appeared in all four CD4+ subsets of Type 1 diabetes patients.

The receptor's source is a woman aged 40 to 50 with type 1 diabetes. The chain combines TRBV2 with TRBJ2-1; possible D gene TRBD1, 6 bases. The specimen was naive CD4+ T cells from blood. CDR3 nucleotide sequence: TGTGCCAGCAACCCCGACAGGCTCCATCCCCTGGGGCAGTTCTTC. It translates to CASNPDRLHPLGQFF. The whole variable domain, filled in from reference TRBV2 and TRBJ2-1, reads EPEVTQTPSHQVTQMGQEVILRCVPISNHLYFYWYRQILGQKVEFLVSFYNNEISEKSEIFDDQFSVERPDGSNFTLKIRSTKLEDSAMYFCASNPDRLHPLGQFFGPGTRLTVL.